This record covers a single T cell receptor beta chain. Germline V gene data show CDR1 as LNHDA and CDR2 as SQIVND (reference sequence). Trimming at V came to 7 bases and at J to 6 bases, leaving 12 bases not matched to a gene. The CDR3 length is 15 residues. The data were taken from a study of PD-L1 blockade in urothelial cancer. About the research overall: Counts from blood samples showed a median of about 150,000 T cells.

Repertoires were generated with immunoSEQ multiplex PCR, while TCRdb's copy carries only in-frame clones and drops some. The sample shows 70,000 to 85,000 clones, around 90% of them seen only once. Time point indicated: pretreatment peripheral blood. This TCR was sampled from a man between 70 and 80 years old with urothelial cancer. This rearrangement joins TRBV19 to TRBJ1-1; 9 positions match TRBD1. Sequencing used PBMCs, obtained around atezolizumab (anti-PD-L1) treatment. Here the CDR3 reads CASTNRGLVSAEAFF. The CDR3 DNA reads TGTGCCAGTACCAACAGGGGGCTGGTTTCGGCTGAAGCTTTCTTT. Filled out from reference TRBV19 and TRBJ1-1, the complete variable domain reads DGGITQSPKYLFRKEGQNVTLSCEQNLNHDAMYWYRQDPGQGLRLIYYSQIVNDFQKGDIAEGYSVSREKKESFPLTVTSAQKNPTAFYLCASTNRGLVSAEAFFGQGTRLTVV.